This T cell receptor (beta chain) is from a study of T cells in Graves' hyperthyroidism and ophthalmopathy. Study information: Any treatment followed the collection of peripheral blood at initial diagnosis. Notes on the study in general: Most clonotypes expanded in the thyroid (above 0.001) were also present in blood.

This clonotype appeared many times. As yet, its antigen is unknown. Patients having uncontrolled infection, another autoimmune disease, pregnancy or lactation were not included. Diagnoses rested on clinical symptoms, serum thyroxine and TRAb, thyroid ultrasound and orbital computed tomography. Germline V gene data show CDR1 as LGHDT and CDR2 as YNNKEL (reference sequence). V lost 1 base and J 7 bases, leaving 10 bases between the germline ends. This CDR3 region has 13 residues. TCR beta CDR3 sequences were amplified from RNA transcripts. The TCR CDR3 first-round RT-PCR relied on the HTBI primer set. Each CDR3 protein is one row after TCRdb ran MiXCR on the multiplex PCR reads. The table lists about 400,000 distinct CDR3 sequences, 11% to 15% of them singletons.

The TCR comes from a man aged 45-65 years with Graves' ophthalmopathy. Sample: blood. V and J are TRBV3-1 and TRBJ1-2, with no clear D. CDR3 nucleotides: TGTGCCAGCAGCCAAGTATCTGGTTTTGGCTACACCTTC. Protein: CASSQVSGFGYTF.